This entry lists 29 T cell receptor beta chains sequenced from one sample in a study of T cells in Graves' hyperthyroidism and ophthalmopathy. Amplification yielded TCR beta CDR3 regions, with RNA transcripts as the source. First-round RT-PCR with HTBI primers amplified the TCR CDR3 region. From the multiplex PCR reads, TCRdb called clonotypes with MiXCR, one entry per CDR3 protein. The sample carries around 660,000 distinct CDR3 sequences, just under 45% recorded once. Input material: peripheral blood or thyroid tissue (not recorded which). The receptors originated from an adult man with Graves' disease, either hyperthyroidism or ophthalmopathy (not recorded which).

J is TRBJ1-1 and V is TRBV10-3, with 8 bases that match TRBD1. Germline V lookup: CDR1 ENHRY, CDR2 SYGVKD. J gave up 2 bases and V 6 bases, and 5 bases lay outside the gene matches. This CDR3 spans 14 amino acids. The DNA for the CDR3 is TGTGCCATCAGGATGGACAGGGATAACACTGAAGCTTTCTTT. Translated, it gives CAIRMDRDNTEAFF.

In this sample, this clonotype turned up a few times. Its ends do not fully match the called genes, so a read error is possible. The J gene is TRBJ1-5, the V gene TRBV12-3 or TRBV12-4; D is ambiguous. The length of the CDR3 is 13 residues. In DNA form, the CDR3 reads TGTGCCAGCAGTGAAGCGGTCAATCGGCCCCAGCATTTT. Its protein is CASSEAVNRPQHF.

There are many counts of this clonotype. The chain couples TRBV20-1 to TRBJ1-2; D unresolved. V lost 3 bases to trimming and J lost 4 bases, with 12 bases between them. The CDR3 has 13 residues. Germline V gene lookup returns CDR1 DFQATT and CDR2 SNEGSKA (reference sequence). The CDR3 here is CSAREGDGYGYTF. The CDR3 region has the DNA TGCAGTGCTAGGGAGGGAGATGGCTATGGCTACACCTTC.

The chain uses TRBV20-1 and TRBJ1-6, with 8 nucleotides matching TRBD1. The germline V gene encodes CDR1 DFQATT and CDR2 SNEGSKA (reference sequence). CDR3 length: 16 residues. After removal of 6 bases from V and 9 bases from J, the junction contained 16 bases not matched to a gene. CDR3 bases: TGCAGTGCCAGCAGCTTGGAGGCAGGGGGCCTTTCACCCCTCCACTTT. Protein: CSASSLEAGGLSPLHF.

The chain recombines TRBV7-9 with TRBJ2-5, with D tentatively TRBD1 (5 bases). Deletions cut 1 base from V and 2 bases from J, with 11 bases between. The CDR3 spans 15 residues. Per the germline V gene, CDR1 is SEHNR and CDR2 is FQNEAQ (reference sequence). The CDR3 DNA follows: TGTGCCAGCAGCTTAGAGTGGGCAGGGCAAGAGACCCAGTACTTC. Amino acid sequence: CASSLEWAGQETQYF.

The chain joins TRBV29-1 to TRBJ1-6; 9 bases line up with TRBD1. The CDR3 is 15 residues long. Germline V gives CDR1 SQVTM, CDR2 ANQGSEA. With V trimmed by 4 bases and J by 8 bases, 9 bases remained unmatched. CDR3 coding DNA: TGCAGCGTTGCCGATGGGACAGGGATCGATTCACCCCTCCACTTT. Translated, it gives CSVADGTGIDSPLHF.

This rearrangement joins TRBV7-9 to TRBJ1-5; D ambiguous. V lost 5 bases to trimming and J lost 7 bases, with 12 bases between them. The CDR3 is made up of 13 amino acids. Per the germline V gene, CDR1 is SEHNR and CDR2 is FQNEAQ (reference sequence). CDR3 region: CASSQLPGQPQHF. The DNA of the CDR3 is TGTGCCAGCAGCCAATTGCCCGGACAGCCCCAGCATTTT.

The chain recombines TRBV7-2 with TRBJ1-1; D remains ambiguous. There are 14 residues in the CDR3. CDR1 and CDR2 (germline): SGHTA, FQGNSA. The germline V and J ends were trimmed by 8 bases and 1 base, with 14 bases remaining between them. The CDR3 sequence is CASRARTPNTEAFF. CDR3 nucleotide sequence: TGTGCCAGCCGTGCCCGGACGCCGAACACTGAAGCTTTCTTT.

The chain couples TRBV7-6 to TRBJ1-4; 7 bases are a match to TRBD1. Germline V gene sequence: CDR1 SGHVS, CDR2 FNYEAQ. The CDR3 length is 15 residues. The junction had 11 bases not matched to a gene; V was cut back by 5 bases and J by 8 bases. CDR3 sequence (DNA): TGTGCCAGCAGCCCGACAGGGAGGTCTCGCGAAAAACTGTTTTTT. Translating it yields CASSPTGRSREKLFF.

This chain uses TRBV2 with TRBJ1-2; 7 bases are a match to TRBD1. CDR1 and CDR2 (germline): SNHLY, FYNNEI. V was clipped by 6 bases and J by 7 bases; unmatched bases: 8. The CDR3 spans 13 residues. The CDR3 region has the DNA TGTGCCAGCAGAAGACAGGGCGGGGGTGGCTACACCTTC. Translation: CASRRQGGGGYTF. The entire variable domain, with the rest obtained from reference TRBV2 and TRBJ1-2, is as follows: EPEVTQTPSHQVTQMGQEVILRCVPISNHLYFYWYRQILGQKVEFLVSFYNNEISEKSEIFDDQFSVERPDGSNFTLKIRSTKLEDSAMYFCASRRQGGGGYTFGSGTRLTVV.

In this sample, this clonotype turned up a few times. This chain joins TRBV24-1 and TRBJ2-7, with a tentative D call TRBD1 (5 bases). Trimming cost V 11 bases and J 2 bases, with 21 bases left between them. Looked up from germline, CDR1 is KGHDR and CDR2 is SFDVKD. The CDR3 extends over 15 amino acids. The CDR3, as DNA: TGTGCCAGCAGCCCCCTGGGCAGGGTTGCCTACGAGCAGTACTTC. This codes for CASSPLGRVAYEQYF.

J is TRBJ1-1 and V is TRBV10-1, with D unresolved. V shed 4 bases and J shed 1 base, with 7 bases lying between them. There are 13 residues in the CDR3. CDR1 WNHNN and CDR2 SYGVQD come from the germline V gene (reference sequence). The CDR3 sequence: CASSGAENTEAFF. The CDR3 nucleotides are TGCGCCAGCAGTGGGGCAGAGAACACTGAAGCTTTCTTT.

This clonotype was detected only a few times. The rearrangement joins TRBV5-1 to TRBJ1-6; D possibly corresponds to TRBD1 (5 bases). The germline V gene encodes CDR1 SGHRS and CDR2 YFSETQ. Deletions cut 0 bases from V and 10 bases from J, with 14 bases between. This CDR3 comprises 15 residues. The CDR3 region has the DNA TGCGCCAGCAGCTTGGAAGGGGAGCCTGGCTCACCCCTCCACTTT. Amino acids: CASSLEGEPGSPLHF.

V is TRBV24-1 and J is TRBJ1-3; D may be TRBD1 (5 bases). Per germline, CDR1 KGHDR and CDR2 SFDVKD. The CDR3 is 16 amino acids. V lost 3 bases, J lost 5 bases, and 16 bases lay in between. DNA of the CDR3: TGTGCCACCAGTGATCTAGGGACGGCTGTCAGAAACACCATATATTTT. As protein: CATSDLGTAVRNTIYF.

This clonotype has only a few counts. This chain connects TRBV12-3 or TRBV12-4 to TRBJ1-4, with D unresolved. V shed 3 bases and J shed 4 bases, with 9 bases lying between them. This CDR3 has 14 amino acids. As DNA, the CDR3 is TGTGCCAGCAGTTTTTCGGGGAATAATGAAAAACTGTTTTTT. Translation: CASSFSGNNEKLFF.

V usage is TRBV7-8 and J usage is TRBJ2-7; no reliable D call. The V gene's germline CDR1 is SGHVS and CDR2 FQNEAQ. V was shortened by 5 bases and J by 5 bases, with 19 bases between the two germline ends. There are 15 residues in the CDR3. CDR3 residues: CASSPRASDSNEQYF. Written as DNA, the CDR3 is TGTGCCAGCAGCCCTAGGGCCTCGGATTCCAACGAGCAGTACTTC. Full variable domain (rest looked up from reference TRBV7-8 and TRBJ2-7): GAGVSQSPRYKVAKRGQDVALRCDPISGHVSLFWYQQALGQGPEFLTYFQNEAQLDKSGLPSDRFFAERPEGSVSTLKIQRTQQEDSAVYLCASSPRASDSNEQYFGPGTRLTVT.

This chain uses TRBV6-6 with TRBJ1-4; D call uncertain. CDR1 MNHNY and CDR2 SVGAGI come from the germline V gene (reference sequence). Trimming cost V 0 bases and J 5 bases, with 19 bases left between them. The CDR3 has 18 amino acids. The CDR3 DNA sequence: TGTGCCAGCAGTTACTCGGCGTTCGGACTACGAGAGAATGAAAAACTGTTTTTT. This codes for CASSYSAFGLRENEKLFF.

The chain has TRBV19 and TRBJ1-1; 7 bases are shared with TRBD1. Germline V gives CDR1 LNHDA, CDR2 SQIVND (reference sequence). The CDR3 is made up of 14 amino acids. J lost 4 bases, V lost 7 bases, and 9 bases had no gene match. The CDR3 DNA reads as TGTGCCAGTACCTCCGACAGGGACTTCACTGAAGCTTTCTTT. It encodes CASTSDRDFTEAFF.

The V call is TRBV19, the J call TRBJ1-2, with D maybe TRBD1 (6 bases). Trimming took 9 bases from V and 2 from J, leaving 13 bases between them. This CDR3 is 13 amino acids long. Per the germline V gene, CDR1 is LNHDA and CDR2 is SQIVND (reference sequence). The CDR3 DNA reads TGTGCCAGCGACTTGGGGGCGAACTATGGCTACACCTTC. Translating gives CASDLGANYGYTF.

The chain combines TRBV2 with TRBJ1-4; TRBD1 is a possible D gene (5 bases). This CDR3 is built from 15 residues. Trimming pared 5 bases from V and 6 bases from J, leaving 16 bases between. Looked up from germline, CDR1 is SNHLY and CDR2 is FYNNEI. CDR3 sequence: CASSSSGPMYEKLFF. CDR3 DNA sequence: TGTGCCAGCAGTTCCTCGGGACCGATGTATGAAAAACTGTTTTTT.

This clonotype has at least ten counts. V gene TRBV2 combines with J gene TRBJ1-2; tentatively, D is TRBD1 (5 bases). Per germline, CDR1 SNHLY and CDR2 FYNNEI. The V end lost 4 bases, the J end lost 4 bases, and 10 bases lay between the germline ends. CDR3 length: 13 residues. For the CDR3, the DNA is TGTGCCAGCAGTGGGACAAGAACCTATGGCTACACCTTC. Translated, it gives CASSGTRTYGYTF.

In its sample, this clonotype was seen a few times. V and J are TRBV6-5 and TRBJ1-5; possibly TRBD1 for D (5 bases). The V end lost 5 bases, the J end lost 3 bases, and 8 bases lay between the germline ends. The CDR3 covers 13 residues. In germline, CDR1 is MNHEY, CDR2 SVGAGI. CDR3 residues: CASSRDFNQPQHF. The DNA for the CDR3 is TGTGCCAGCAGTCGGGACTTCAATCAGCCCCAGCATTTT.

This chain uses TRBV24-1 with TRBJ1-2, with D possibly TRBD1 on 6 matching bases. Germline V lookup: CDR1 KGHDR, CDR2 SFDVKD. This CDR3 has 14 residues. The V and J ends lost 4 bases and 8 bases respectively, with 16 bases between them. DNA of the CDR3: TGTGCCACCAGTGAACACAGGGAGGGGAGGGGCTACACCTTC. The encoded protein is CATSEHREGRGYTF.

This chain connects TRBV5-4 to TRBJ2-7, with 13 bases that match TRBD2. In germline, CDR1 is SGHNT, CDR2 YYREEE (reference sequence). V lost 3 bases, J lost 6 bases, and 6 bases stayed unmatched. CDR3 length equals 15 residues. The CDR3 DNA reads as TGTGCCAGCAGCTCGAAACTAGCGGGAGGGCCCGAGCAGTACTTC. Its translation is CASSSKLAGGPEQYF.

The rearrangement joins TRBV7-6 to TRBJ2-5; 9 bases are shared with TRBD2. The length of the CDR3 is 14 residues. V dropped 3 bases and J dropped 5; count of bases not matched to a gene: 4. Germline values: CDR1 SGHVS, CDR2 FNYEAQ. CDR3 in DNA: TGTGCCAGCAGCTTGCGGGGGGGCACGGAGACCCAGTACTTC. Amino acids: CASSLRGGTETQYF.

This sequence joins TRBV5-1 and TRBJ2-7; 12 nucleotides line up with TRBD2. The CDR3 spans 14 residues. Germline V gene lookup returns CDR1 SGHRS and CDR2 YFSETQ. Unmatched junction bases numbered 6, after V lost 4 bases and J lost 7 bases. CDR3 DNA: TGCGCCAGCAGCATCAGACTAGCGGGGGTTGAGCAGTACTTC. Its protein is CASSIRLAGVEQYF.

This clonotype came up many times. The chain carries TRBV29-1 and TRBJ1-2, with a weak D call TRBD1 (5 bases). The CDR3 runs to 14 residues. V dropped 1 base and J dropped 7 bases, with 16 bases sitting between them. Germline CDR1 and CDR2: SQVTM and ANQGSEA. The DNA for the CDR3 is TGCAGCGTTGAAGTTCGTCCAGGGAATAGTGGCTACACCTTC. Translating it yields CSVEVRPGNSGYTF.

This clonotype was picked up one time. The junction shows a germline mismatch at one end, possibly a read error. J is TRBJ1-1 and V is TRBV10-2; 7 bases match TRBD1. Per the germline V gene, CDR1 is WSHSY and CDR2 is SAAADI. The CDR3 spans 13 residues. This CDR3 is CASRPAGGTEAFF. The CDR3 DNA sequence: TGTGCCAGCAGGCCTGCAGGGGGGACTGAAGCTTTCTTT.

Concerning this clonotype: The junction differs from germline at one of its ends, possibly a read error. CDR3 sequence (DNA): TGCGCCAGCAGCTTGGCCGGGGCTAACTATGGCTTCACCTTC. Encoded protein: CASSLAGANYGFTF. The rearrangement joins TRBV5-1 to TRBJ1-2, with a tentative D call TRBD1 (5 bases). CDR3 length: 14 residues. Looked up from germline, CDR1 is SGHRS and CDR2 is YFSETQ.